These 21 T cell receptor beta chains share one sample of origin, sequenced in a study of cytomegalovirus exposure and HLA in healthy donors. It was with 60 Vbeta and 13 Jbeta primers that the PCR ran. Sequenced by immunoSEQ multiplex PCR; TCRdb stores in-frame clones only, minus some. The sample contains 100,000 to 150,000 clones, over 60% of which appear only once. The sequenced sample consisted of PBMCs. Receptors originate from a woman between 55 and 75 years old in good health and CMV-seronegative.

The chain couples TRBV5-8 to TRBJ2-7, with D unclear. Germline CDR1 reads SGHTS; CDR2 reads YDEGEE. The CDR3 covers 13 residues. V was trimmed by 1 base and J by 4 bases, leaving 9 bases between them. DNA for the CDR3: TGTGCCAGCAGCTTGCCCAAAGCTTACGAGCAGTACTTC. The encoded protein is CASSLPKAYEQYF.

This clone appeared a single time. The chain joins TRBV5-1 to TRBJ2-3; the match to TRBD2 covers 8 bases. Germline values: CDR1 SGHRS, CDR2 YFSETQ. With V trimmed by 0 bases and J by 5 bases, 5 bases remained unmatched. This CDR3 region has 15 residues. DNA of the CDR3: TGCGCCAGCAGCTTGGTATCGGGGGGGGGAGATACGCAGTATTTT. Its protein is CASSLVSGGGDTQYF.

The rearrangement joins TRBV2 to TRBJ2-7; 7 bases are a match to TRBD1. The CDR3 has 13 amino acids. Germline lookup yields CDR1 SNHLY and CDR2 FYNNEI. V shed 6 bases, J shed 5 bases, and the junction held 7 bases outside the gene matches. CDR3 nucleotide sequence: TGTGCCAGCAGAGAGACAGGGCCTGACGAGCAGTACTTC. Protein product: CASRETGPDEQYF.

The chain uses TRBV5-1 and TRBJ1-1; 7 positions match TRBD1. V lost 2 bases, J lost 4 bases, and 8 bases stayed unmatched. Germline assignment: CDR1 SGHRS and CDR2 YFSETQ. CDR3 length: 15 amino acids. The CDR3 region is CASSLGGRGSTEAFF. For the CDR3, the DNA is TGCGCCAGCAGCTTAGGTGGCAGGGGGAGCACTGAAGCTTTCTTT.

The chain links TRBV7-2 to TRBJ2-3, with 13 bases matching TRBD2. Looked up from germline, CDR1 is SGHTA and CDR2 is FQGNSA. CDR3 length: 16 amino acids. V trimming: 5 bases; J trimming: 9 bases; junction bases outside the gene matches: 11. CDR3 in DNA: TGTGCCAGCAGCCCACCGCAACTAGCGGGGGGGCAGACGCAGTATTTT. The encoded protein is CASSPPQLAGGQTQYF.

This clone has a handful of counts. The V call is TRBV5-1, the J call TRBJ2-7, with D hard to call. This CDR3 is built from 13 residues. V shed 4 bases and J shed 3 bases, with 11 bases lying between them. Germline CDR1 is SGHRS and CDR2 is YFSETQ. CDR3 sequence reads: CASSPLPVYEQYF. The CDR3 coding sequence is TGCGCCAGCAGCCCCCTCCCCGTCTACGAGCAGTACTTC.

This clone was counted once. The chain couples TRBV28 to TRBJ2-3; D is perhaps TRBD1 or TRBD2 (5 bases each). The germline V gene has CDR1 MDHEN and CDR2 SYDVKM. This CDR3 contains 15 residues. V lost 11 bases to trimming and J lost 1 base, with 19 bases between them. The CDR3 spells CACTRGGWGTDTQYF. In DNA, the CDR3 is TGTGCCTGCACTAGGGGCGGATGGGGCACAGATACGCAGTATTTT.

CDR3 coding DNA: TGTGCCTGGAGTGGCGGTATGAGCCCAAACTATGGCTACACCTTC. Translated: CAWSGGMSPNYGYTF. V usage is TRBV30 and J usage is TRBJ1-2; unclear D gene. Germline V gene lookup returns CDR1 GTSNPN and CDR2 SVGIG (reference sequence). The CDR3 contains 15 residues. V was cut by 1 base and J by 2 bases, with 14 bases left in between.

The V call is TRBV11-2, the J call TRBJ2-6; D is unresolved. This CDR3 has 16 amino acids. The germline V gene has CDR1 SGHAT and CDR2 FQNNGV. Trimming took off 0 bases at V and 0 bases at J, with 6 bases between the two ends. DNA for the CDR3: TGTGCCAGCAGCTTAGAACGGTTCTCTGGGGCCAACGTCCTGACTTTC. Translated, it gives CASSLERFSGANVLTF.

The rearrangement joins TRBV6-4 to TRBJ2-1, with 8 bases lining up with TRBD2. Germline loops: CDR1 MRHNA, CDR2 SNTAGT. The trim removed 2 bases at V and 0 bases at J, leaving 12 bases unmatched. CDR3 length equals 19 residues. Here the CDR3 reads CASSDGPAGVVSSYNEQFF. In DNA, the CDR3 is TGTGCCAGCAGTGACGGCCCAGCGGGAGTTGTAAGCTCCTACAATGAGCAGTTCTTC.

The gene calls are TRBV6-4 and TRBJ1-6, with D perhaps TRBD1 (6 bases). CDR1 is MRHNA and CDR2 is SNTAGT in the germline V gene. The CDR3 spans 13 residues. V lost 5 bases and J 9 bases, leaving 11 bases between the germline ends. CDR3 sequence: CASSTGMGSPLHF. For the CDR3, the DNA is TGTGCCAGCAGTACAGGGATGGGTTCACCCCTCCACTTT.

This sequence joins TRBV19 and TRBJ2-5; no clear D gene. Trimming shortened V by 3 bases and J by 5 bases, and 13 bases separated the two germline ends. This CDR3 contains 14 residues. The V gene's germline CDR1 is LNHDA and CDR2 SQIVND (reference sequence). The CDR3 reads CASSMSGNAETQYF. CDR3 sequence (DNA): TGTGCCAGTAGTATGAGTGGTAATGCCGAGACCCAGTACTTC.

The chain combines TRBV6-1 with TRBJ2-4; no clear D. The CDR3 consists of 13 residues. The germline gives CDR1 MNHNS, CDR2 SASEGT. The V end was cut by 10 bases, the J end by 7 bases, with 17 bases between. Here the CDR3 DNA reads TGTGCCATCTCAGGCCAAGGCCGGAACATTCAGTACTTC. Translated: CAISGQGRNIQYF.

The J gene is TRBJ2-2, the V gene TRBV5-1; 7 positions match TRBD1. Germline V gives CDR1 SGHRS, CDR2 YFSETQ. The junction had 3 bases not matched to a gene; V was cut back by 3 bases and J by 4 bases. The CDR3 extends over 14 amino acids. CDR3: CASSSQGTTGELFF. The CDR3 DNA sequence: TGCGCCAGCAGCTCACAGGGGACCACCGGGGAGCTGTTTTTT.

V is TRBV13 and J is TRBJ2-5; D is ambiguous. The DNA end is more similar to TRBJ2-7, so the J call may be wrong. CDR1 is PRHDT, CDR2 FYEKMQ, per germline (reference sequence). CDR3 length equals 16 residues. CDR3 loop: CASSPRSLGSSYEQYF. The DNA of the CDR3 is TGTGCCAGCAGCCCCCGGTCGTTGGGCAGCTCCTACGAGCAGTACTTC.

In its sample, this clone was seen once. V is TRBV9 and J is TRBJ2-7, with D tentatively TRBD1 (5 bases). Trimming shortened V by 1 base and J by 6 bases, and 11 bases separated the two germline ends. CDR1 SGDLS and CDR2 YYNGEE come from the germline V gene. CDR3 length equals 13 residues. CDR3 nucleotides: TGTGCCAGCAGCGTATTTCCAGGGCTCGAGCAGTACTTC. Translated: CASSVFPGLEQYF.

The CDR3 region is CASRSTGKDNEQYF. The CDR3 coding sequence is TGTGCCAGTAGGTCGACAGGGAAGGATAACGAGCAGTACTTC. V and J are TRBV19 and TRBJ2-7; TRBD1 matches at 7 bases. Per germline, CDR1 LNHDA and CDR2 SQIVND (reference sequence). The J segment lost 5 bases and the V segment lost 6 bases, leaving 10 bases of the junction unmatched. The CDR3 sequence is 14 residues long.

This clone was observed once. The chain uses TRBV28 and TRBJ1-5, with 7 bases that match TRBD1. Germline V lookup: CDR1 MDHEN, CDR2 SYDVKM. The CDR3 is 14 amino acids. V trimming: 6 bases; J trimming: 3 bases; junction bases outside the gene matches: 5. In nucleotides, the CDR3 is TGTGCCAGCAGACCGACAGGGCCCAATCAGCCCCAGCATTTT. Translated, it gives CASRPTGPNQPQHF.

The V call is TRBV29-1, the J call TRBJ2-1, with 9 nucleotides matching TRBD1. This CDR3 is 13 amino acids long. Germline assignment: CDR1 SQVTM and CDR2 ANQGSEA. Trimming removed 8 bases from V and 6 bases from J; junction bases left unmatched: 8. For the CDR3, the DNA is TGCAGCACAGGGGGCGGGGGCCGCAATGAGCAGTTCTTC. This codes for CSTGGGGRNEQFF.

CDR3 sequence (DNA): TGTGCCAGTACGGGGGAGGGTTTACGCAATCAGCCCCAGCATTTT. The encoded protein is CASTGEGLRNQPQHF. The V and J genes are TRBV19 and TRBJ1-5; a possible D gene is TRBD1 (5 bases). Germline CDR1 reads LNHDA; CDR2 reads SQIVND (reference sequence). The CDR3 runs to 15 residues. Trimming removed 7 bases from V and 2 bases from J, with 15 bases in between.

The V gene is TRBV19, the J gene TRBJ2-7; D perhaps matches TRBD2 (5 bases). The length of the CDR3 is 12 residues. V was pared by 3 bases and J by 5 bases, with 8 bases between. In germline, CDR1 is LNHDA, CDR2 SQIVND (reference sequence). CDR3 DNA sequence: TGTGCCAGTAGTATTCGAGGGAACGAGCAGTACTTC. The encoded protein is CASSIRGNEQYF.